The rows below give T cell receptor beta chains drawn from one sample of a study of CD8 T cells in Susac syndrome. TCRdb itself ran the immunoSEQ multiplex PCR reads through MiXCR, one entry per CDR3 protein. Among 160,000 or so distinct CDR3 sequences listed, around 90% were seen once. Material for sequencing was CD4+ T cells from PBMCs. The receptors derive from a human donor in good health. Each CDR3 is given with its conserved first and last residue. D genes are given only for firm matches. A row's size may be missing; if present it is once, few, many or a size class.

J gene: TRBJ2-7; D gene: .; V gene: TRBV20-1; clone size: .; CDR3 protein: CSASRGQSYEQYF; CDR3 DNA: TGCAGTGCCTCGAGGGGCCAGTCCTACGAGCAGTACTTC
J gene: TRBJ1-2; D gene: TRBD1; V gene: TRBV20-1; clone size: .; CDR3 protein: CSAAPGTGVGYTF; CDR3 DNA: TGCAGTGCTGCTCCCGGGACAGGGGTAGGCTACACCTTC
J gene: TRBJ2-7; D gene: .; V gene: TRBV10-3; clone size: .; CDR3 protein: CAISESGTYEQYF; CDR3 DNA: TGTGCCATCAGTGAGTCCGGGACATACGAGCAGTACTTC
J gene: TRBJ2-7; D gene: TRBD2; V gene: TRBV6-2/TRBV6-3; clone size: .; CDR3 protein: CASSSAGTSGGEQYF; CDR3 DNA: TGTGCCAGCAGTTCCGCCGGGACTAGCGGGGGCGAGCAGTACTTC
J gene: TRBJ2-5; D gene: TRBD1; V gene: TRBV28; clone size: .; CDR3 protein: CASSSGTGETQYF; CDR3 DNA: TGTGCCAGCAGTTCCGGGACAGGGGAAACCCAGTACTTC
J gene: TRBJ2-7; D gene: .; V gene: TRBV7-2; clone size: .; CDR3 protein: CASSPLGGTYEQYF; CDR3 DNA: TGTGCCAGCAGCCCCTTAGGGGGGACCTACGAGCAGTACTTC
J gene: TRBJ2-7; D gene: .; V gene: TRBV6-1; clone size: .; CDR3 protein: CASSTPQGNEQYF; CDR3 DNA: TGTGCCAGCAGTACCCCACAGGGTAACGAGCAGTACTTC
J gene: TRBJ1-1; D gene: TRBD1; V gene: TRBV27; clone size: .; CDR3 protein: CASSRQGLEGEAFF; CDR3 DNA: TGTGCCAGCAGCCGACAGGGGCTTGAAGGTGAAGCTTTCTTT
J gene: TRBJ2-2; D gene: .; V gene: TRBV7-3; clone size: .; CDR3 protein: CASSLTRVNTGELFF; CDR3 DNA: TGTGCCAGCAGCTTAACGCGAGTGAACACCGGGGAGCTGTTTTTT
J gene: TRBJ2-2; D gene: TRBD2; V gene: TRBV11-2; clone size: .; CDR3 protein: CASSRGLAGNTGELFF; CDR3 DNA: TGTGCCAGCAGCCGGGGACTAGCGGGGAACACCGGGGAGCTGTTTTTT
J gene: TRBJ2-1; D gene: TRBD2; V gene: TRBV5-1; clone size: .; CDR3 protein: CASSLELAGGLEQFF; CDR3 DNA: TGCGCCAGCAGCTTGGAGTTAGCGGGGGGACTTGAGCAGTTCTTC
J gene: TRBJ2-7; D gene: .; V gene: TRBV5-1; clone size: .; CDR3 protein: CASSLIVQGEQYF; CDR3 DNA: TGCGCCAGCAGCTTGATCGTACAGGGCGAGCAGTACTTC
J gene: TRBJ1-4; D gene: .; V gene: TRBV5-1; clone size: .; CDR3 protein: CASSLVSGNEKLFF; CDR3 DNA: TGCGCCAGCAGCTTGGTTTCGGGAAATGAAAAACTGTTTTTT
J gene: TRBJ2-3; D gene: TRBD2; V gene: TRBV10-2; clone size: .; CDR3 protein: CASSREADTQYF; CDR3 DNA: TGCGCCAGCAGTCGGGAGGCAGATACGCAGTATTTT
J gene: TRBJ2-3; D gene: .; V gene: TRBV20-1; clone size: .; CDR3 protein: CSARRAGWADTQYF; CDR3 DNA: TGCAGTGCTAGGCGCGCGGGGTGGGCAGATACGCAGTATTTT
J gene: TRBJ1-1; D gene: TRBD1; V gene: TRBV11-2; clone size: .; CDR3 protein: CASSPKGQGNTEAFF; CDR3 DNA: TGTGCCAGCAGCCCTAAGGGACAGGGGAATACTGAAGCTTTCTTT
J gene: TRBJ2-7; D gene: TRBD2; V gene: TRBV30; clone size: .; CDR3 protein: CAWKTSGGTYEQYF; CDR3 DNA: TGTGCCTGGAAGACTAGCGGGGGCACCTACGAGCAGTACTTC
J gene: TRBJ2-1; D gene: .; V gene: TRBV24-1; clone size: once; CDR3 protein: CATSDLKGGADNEQFF; CDR3 DNA: TGTGCCACCAGTGATTTAAAGGGCGGGGCCGACAATGAGCAGTTCTTC
J gene: TRBJ2-6; D gene: .; V gene: TRBV5-1; clone size: .; CDR3 protein: CASSSAVSSGANVLTF; CDR3 DNA: TGCGCCAGCAGCTCAGCAGTAAGCTCTGGGGCCAACGTCCTGACTTTC
J gene: TRBJ2-5; D gene: TRBD2; V gene: TRBV6-5; clone size: .; CDR3 protein: CASSPRAGGGETQYF; CDR3 DNA: TGTGCCAGCAGTCCACGGGCGGGAGGGGGTGAGACCCAGTACTTC
J gene: TRBJ1-2; D gene: .; V gene: TRBV5-4; clone size: .; CDR3 protein: CASSLRDTNYGYTF; CDR3 DNA: TGTGCCAGCAGCTTGAGGGACACCAACTATGGCTACACCTTC
J gene: TRBJ2-5; D gene: TRBD1; V gene: TRBV6-2/TRBV6-3; clone size: few; CDR3 protein: CASRAQGRGETQYF; CDR3 DNA: TGTGCCAGCAGGGCACAGGGGAGAGGGGAGACCCAGTACTTC
J gene: TRBJ2-7; D gene: TRBD1; V gene: TRBV5-1; clone size: .; CDR3 protein: CASSFSSGGRGPREQYF; CDR3 DNA: TGCGCCAGCAGCTTTTCTTCCGGGGGCAGGGGGCCTAGGGAGCAGTACTTC
J gene: TRBJ2-6; D gene: .; V gene: TRBV7-2; clone size: .; CDR3 protein: CASAGTSGANVLTF; CDR3 DNA: TGTGCCAGCGCGGGGACCTCTGGGGCCAACGTCCTGACTTTC
J gene: TRBJ2-1; D gene: TRBD2; V gene: TRBV20-1; clone size: .; CDR3 protein: CSAQREYNEQFF; CDR3 DNA: TGCAGTGCTCAGCGGGAGTACAATGAGCAGTTCTTC
J gene: TRBJ1-4; D gene: TRBD1; V gene: TRBV3-1; clone size: .; CDR3 protein: CASSQGTGAGEKLFF; CDR3 DNA: TGTGCCAGCAGCCAAGGGACAGGGGCGGGAGAAAAACTGTTTTTT
J gene: TRBJ2-6; D gene: TRBD1; V gene: TRBV2; clone size: .; CDR3 protein: CASTLRGLGGANVLTF; CDR3 DNA: TGTGCCAGCACTCTCAGGGGGCTTGGAGGGGCCAACGTCCTGACTTTC
J gene: TRBJ2-1; D gene: .; V gene: TRBV2; clone size: .; CDR3 protein: CASSAGRSYNEQFF; CDR3 DNA: TGTGCCAGCAGTGCTGGAAGGTCCTACAATGAGCAGTTCTTC
J gene: TRBJ1-5; D gene: TRBD1; V gene: TRBV9; clone size: .; CDR3 protein: CASSVEGRTGPQHF; CDR3 DNA: TGTGCCAGCAGCGTAGAAGGTCGGACAGGGCCCCAGCATTTT
J gene: TRBJ1-4; D gene: .; V gene: TRBV28; clone size: .; CDR3 protein: CASSFLGVWEKLFF; CDR3 DNA: TGTGCCAGCAGTTTTCTGGGGGTATGGGAAAAACTGTTTTTT
J gene: TRBJ2-7; D gene: TRBD1; V gene: TRBV7-2; clone size: few; CDR3 protein: CASSFTGTGSYEQYF; CDR3 DNA: TGTGCCAGCAGCTTTACCGGGACAGGATCCTACGAGCAGTACTTC
J gene: TRBJ2-3; D gene: .; V gene: TRBV20-1; clone size: .; CDR3 protein: CSAGVGGFTDTQYF; CDR3 DNA: TGCAGTGCTGGGGTCGGGGGCTTCACAGATACGCAGTATTTT
J gene: TRBJ2-1; D gene: TRBD1; V gene: TRBV7-9; clone size: .; CDR3 protein: CASSQGQSTYNEQFF; CDR3 DNA: TGTGCCAGCAGCCAGGGACAGAGCACCTACAATGAGCAGTTCTTC
J gene: TRBJ2-3; D gene: TRBD2; V gene: TRBV12-3/TRBV12-4; clone size: once; CDR3 protein: CASSTSNRIAGDADTQYF; CDR3 DNA: TGTGCCAGCAGTACCAGTAATCGTATAGCGGGAGATGCAGATACGCAGTATTTT
J gene: TRBJ2-3; D gene: .; V gene: TRBV2; clone size: .; CDR3 protein: CASSVGGPDTQYF; CDR3 DNA: TGTGCCAGCAGTGTTGGGGGTCCAGATACGCAGTATTTT
J gene: TRBJ2-5; D gene: TRBD1; V gene: TRBV20-1; clone size: .; CDR3 protein: CSASRQGAMETQYF; CDR3 DNA: TGCAGTGCTAGTCGACAGGGGGCAATGGAGACCCAGTACTTC
J gene: TRBJ2-4; D gene: TRBD2; V gene: TRBV5-1; clone size: .; CDR3 protein: CAGRIGRENIQYF; CDR3 DNA: TGCGCCGGCAGGATCGGGAGGGAAAACATTCAGTACTTC
J gene: TRBJ2-1; D gene: .; V gene: TRBV10-3; clone size: once; CDR3 protein: CAISVGPQDEQFF; CDR3 DNA: TGTGCCATCAGTGTCGGCCCCCAGGATGAGCAGTTCTTC
J gene: TRBJ1-2; D gene: TRBD1; V gene: TRBV20-1; clone size: .; CDR3 protein: CSAPGQAPYGYTF; CDR3 DNA: TGCAGTGCCCCCGGACAGGCACCCTATGGCTACACCTTC
J gene: TRBJ1-2; D gene: .; V gene: TRBV4-3; clone size: .; CDR3 protein: CASSQPTGGTGVYTF; CDR3 DNA: TGCGCCAGCAGCCAACCGACGGGGGGTACGGGGGTCTACACCTTC
J gene: TRBJ2-7; D gene: TRBD2; V gene: TRBV4-2; clone size: .; CDR3 protein: CASSQGTSGKDEQYF; CDR3 DNA: TGTGCCAGCAGCCAAGGAACTAGCGGGAAGGACGAGCAGTACTTC
J gene: TRBJ2-7; D gene: TRBD1; V gene: TRBV12-3/TRBV12-4; clone size: .; CDR3 protein: CASSSTGGNSYEQYF; CDR3 DNA: TGTGCCAGCAGCTCCACAGGGGGTAATTCCTACGAGCAGTACTTC
J gene: TRBJ2-3; D gene: TRBD1; V gene: TRBV10-2; clone size: .; CDR3 protein: CASRPKQGAADTQYF; CDR3 DNA: TGCGCCAGCAGACCAAAACAGGGGGCAGCAGATACGCAGTATTTT
J gene: TRBJ2-1; D gene: TRBD1; V gene: TRBV19; clone size: .; CDR3 protein: CASSSTRGLGEQFF; CDR3 DNA: TGTGCCAGTAGTTCTACCAGGGGGCTGGGTGAGCAGTTCTTC
J gene: TRBJ1-5; D gene: .; V gene: TRBV28; clone size: .; CDR3 protein: CASSLQQGWNQPQHF; CDR3 DNA: TGTGCCAGCAGTTTACAACAGGGTTGGAATCAGCCCCAGCATTTT
J gene: TRBJ2-7; D gene: TRBD1; V gene: TRBV28; clone size: .; CDR3 protein: CASGIRQGWQYF; CDR3 DNA: TGTGCCAGCGGGATAAGACAGGGCTGGCAGTACTTC
J gene: TRBJ2-7; D gene: .; V gene: TRBV4-3; clone size: .; CDR3 protein: CASSRARDGLYEQYF; CDR3 DNA: TGCGCCAGCAGCCGCGCAAGAGACGGGCTCTACGAGCAGTACTTC
J gene: TRBJ1-2; D gene: .; V gene: TRBV20-1; clone size: .; CDR3 protein: CSANPPTF; CDR3 DNA: TGCAGTGCTAACCCCCCCACCTTC
J gene: TRBJ1-1; D gene: .; V gene: TRBV2; clone size: .; CDR3 protein: CASSDPSRGNTEAFF; CDR3 DNA: TGTGCCAGCAGTGACCCCTCGAGAGGGAACACTGAAGCTTTCTTT
J gene: TRBJ1-1; D gene: TRBD1; V gene: TRBV5-1; clone size: .; CDR3 protein: CASSFSGGYTEAFF; CDR3 DNA: TGCGCCAGCAGCTTTTCAGGGGGGTACACTGAAGCTTTCTTT
J gene: TRBJ1-1; D gene: TRBD1; V gene: TRBV6-5; clone size: .; CDR3 protein: CASSPMTGGDTEAFF; CDR3 DNA: TGTGCCAGCAGCCCTATGACAGGGGGGGACACTGAAGCTTTCTTT
J gene: TRBJ1-1; D gene: .; V gene: TRBV19; clone size: .; CDR3 protein: CASSMDGRNTEAFF; CDR3 DNA: TGTGCCAGTAGTATGGACGGCAGGAACACTGAAGCTTTCTTT
J gene: TRBJ1-2; D gene: .; V gene: TRBV3-1; clone size: .; CDR3 protein: CASSQDEGIDYGYTF; CDR3 DNA: TGTGCCAGCAGCCAAGATGAGGGGATTGACTATGGCTACACCTTC